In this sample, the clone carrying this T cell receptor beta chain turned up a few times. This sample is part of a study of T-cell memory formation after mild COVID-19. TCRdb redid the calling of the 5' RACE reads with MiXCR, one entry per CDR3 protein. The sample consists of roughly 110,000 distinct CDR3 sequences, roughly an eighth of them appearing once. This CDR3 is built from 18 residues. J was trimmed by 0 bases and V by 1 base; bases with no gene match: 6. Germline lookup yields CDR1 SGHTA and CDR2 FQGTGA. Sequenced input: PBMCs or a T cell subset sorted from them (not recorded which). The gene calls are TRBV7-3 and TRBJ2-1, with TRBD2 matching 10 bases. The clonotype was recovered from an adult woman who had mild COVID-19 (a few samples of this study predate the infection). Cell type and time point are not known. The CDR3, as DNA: TGTGCCAGCAGCTTAAGCGTAGCGGGGGGTTCCTCCTACAATGAGCAGTTCTTC. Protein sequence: CASSLSVAGGSSYNEQFF.